Following are 15 T cell receptor beta chains from one sample sequenced in a study of T cells in Graves' hyperthyroidism and ophthalmopathy (dated by TCRdb to the late 2010s). Libraries were prepared through multiplex PCR. Sequencer: Illumina HiSeq 2000. The TCR beta CDR3 regions were amplified from RNA transcripts. The TCR CDR3 was subjected to a first round of RT-PCR using the HTBI primer set and the Qiagen OneStep RT-PCR kit. TCRdb's own reprocessing of the public reads used fastp at Q25 and MiXCR and kept productive beta chains. Every CDR3 protein is listed once, alongside the most common genes and DNA of its rows. The sample table records 550,000 to 650,000 distinct CDR3 sequences; 13% to 15% of these occur just once. The top ten clones comprise approximately 15% of the sample. Material for sequencing was blood. All receptors come from a woman aged 40-49 years with Graves' hyperthyroidism.

Many counts were recorded for this clonotype. This rearrangement joins TRBV28 to TRBJ1-6, with 7 bases that match TRBD1. Per germline, CDR1 MDHEN and CDR2 SYDVKM. V was clipped by 6 bases and J by 10 bases; unmatched bases: 9. The CDR3 is 14 residues long. CDR3 protein: CASSSGGLRSPLHF. The CDR3 DNA follows: TGTGCCAGCAGCTCAGGGGGTCTCAGGTCACCCCTCCACTTT.

This clonotype showed up many times. The rearrangement joins TRBV7-2 to TRBJ2-7, with 7 positions matching TRBD2. J was trimmed by 5 bases and V by 2 bases; bases with no gene match: 6. The germline CDR1 and CDR2 sequences are SGHTA and FQGNSA. The CDR3 consists of 14 residues. CDR3 bases: TGTGCCAGCAGCTTACTAGCGGCTCGGAACGAGCAGTACTTC. Amino acid sequence: CASSLLAARNEQYF.

This clonotype was observed at least ten times. The rearrangement joins TRBV11-1 to TRBJ2-3; 14 nucleotides match TRBD2. This CDR3 region has 18 residues. Unmatched junction bases numbered 5, after V lost 1 base and J lost 2 bases. Germline V gene sequence: CDR1 SGHAT, CDR2 FQDESV (reference sequence). The CDR3 sequence is CASSLGGLAGGSTDTQYF. CDR3 nucleotides: TGTGCCAGCAGCTTAGGAGGACTAGCGGGGGGCTCCACAGATACGCAGTATTTT.

In its sample, this clonotype was seen many times. This chain links TRBV3-1 with TRBJ2-2, with 13 nucleotides matching TRBD2. CDR3 length: 18 residues. CDR1 and CDR2 (germline): LGHDT, YNNKEL (reference sequence). V lost 0 bases, J lost 5 bases, and 6 bases stayed unmatched. CDR3 sequence: CASSQELAGGLGTGELFF. The CDR3 DNA follows: TGTGCCAGCAGCCAAGAACTAGCGGGAGGGCTGGGAACCGGGGAGCTGTTTTTT.

In this sample, this clonotype turned up a few times. The chain links TRBV20-1 to TRBJ1-6; maybe TRBD1 (5 bases). Per the germline V gene, CDR1 is DFQATT and CDR2 is SNEGSKA (reference sequence). The CDR3 covers 15 residues. The V end lost 0 bases, the J end lost 14 bases, and 20 bases lay between the germline ends. CDR3 in amino acids: CSARDTGQGRIALHF. CDR3 sequence (DNA): TGCAGTGCTAGAGATACGGGGCAGGGACGGATCGCCCTCCACTTT.

Concerning this clonotype: A much larger clone sits a single nucleotide away, making a read error possible. CDR3 protein: CANSFPEGAREQYF. For the CDR3, the DNA is TGTGCCAACAGTTTCCCCGAGGGGGCTCGAGAGCAGTACTTC. The chain links TRBV6-5 to TRBJ2-7; 7 bases are shared with TRBD1. This CDR3 has 14 residues. From germline, CDR1 is MNHEY and CDR2 SVGAGI.

The chain uses TRBV5-1 and TRBJ1-2; 12 positions match TRBD1. Per the germline V gene, CDR1 is SGHRS and CDR2 is YFSETQ. V trimming: 3 bases; J trimming: 3 bases; junction bases outside the gene matches: 6. This CDR3 comprises 16 residues. The CDR3 spells CASSSGQGAFHYGYTF. The CDR3 DNA is TGCGCCAGCAGCTCGGGACAGGGGGCGTTTCACTATGGCTACACCTTC.

This clonotype turned up a few times. The chain uses TRBV6-1 and TRBJ1-5, with D possibly TRBD1 on 5 matching bases. Trimming cost V 6 bases and J 0 bases, with 12 bases left between them. The CDR3 runs to 15 residues. Per the germline V gene, CDR1 is MNHNS and CDR2 is SASEGT. CDR3 nucleotides: TGTGCCAGCAGAGAACAGGTTCTTAGCAATCAGCCCCAGCATTTT. It specifies CASREQVLSNQPQHF.

The chain combines TRBV4-1 with TRBJ2-5, with D tentatively TRBD2 (6 bases). This CDR3 comprises 17 residues. Trimming shortened V by 2 bases and J by 5 bases, and 21 bases separated the two germline ends. Germline-derived CDR1 and CDR2 are MGHRA and YSYEKL. The chain's CDR3 is CASSQIVAGGWEETQYF. The DNA for the CDR3 is TGCGCCAGCAGCCAAATTGTAGCTGGAGGGTGGGAGGAGACCCAGTACTTC.

This clonotype was counted many times. CDR3 DNA: TGTGCCAGCAGCCCCGAGACTGGAAACTACGAGCAGTACTTC. It codes for CASSPETGNYEQYF. The chain links TRBV2 to TRBJ2-7; D remains unclear. Germline lookup yields CDR1 SNHLY and CDR2 FYNNEI. The CDR3 runs 14 residues. Trimming took 6 bases from V and 3 from J, leaving 15 bases between them.

There are many counts of this clonotype. The V gene is TRBV29-1, the J gene TRBJ2-7; 11 nucleotides align to TRBD2. The length of the CDR3 is 13 residues. Trimming removed 8 bases from V and 3 bases from J; junction bases left unmatched: 6. Germline values: CDR1 SQVTM, CDR2 ANQGSEA. The CDR3 DNA sequence: TGCAGCACCCGACTAGCGGGGAACTACGAGCAGTACTTC. Protein sequence: CSTRLAGNYEQYF.

This clonotype occurred a few times. The V call is TRBV5-1, the J call TRBJ2-5; either TRBD1 or TRBD2 may fit D (6 bases each). The V end lost 4 bases, the J end lost 1 base, and 11 bases lay between the germline ends. From germline, CDR1 is SGHRS and CDR2 YFSETQ. The CDR3 totals 14 residues. The CDR3: CASSAQGLQETQYF. For the CDR3, the DNA is TGCGCCAGCAGCGCACAGGGACTCCAAGAGACCCAGTACTTC.

This clonotype has just a few counts. The rearrangement uses TRBV10-3 and TRBJ2-7, with D perhaps TRBD1 or TRBD2 (6 bases each). CDR1 and CDR2 from the germline V gene are ENHRY and SYGVKD. This CDR3 region has 15 residues. Trimming cost V 0 bases and J 7 bases, with 16 bases left between them. DNA of the CDR3: TGTGCCATCAGTGAGTCGAAGGGTAAGGGGGGAGAGCAGTACTTC. Its protein is CAISESKGKGGEQYF.

This clonotype occurred many times. The chain is built from TRBV28 and TRBJ1-4; TRBD1 aligns across 7 bases. CDR3 size: 14 residues. The ends lost 6 bases at V and 4 bases at J; junction bases unmatched: 5. The germline V gene has CDR1 MDHEN and CDR2 SYDVKM. The CDR3 sequence: CASSKTGSNEKLFF. The CDR3 DNA reads as TGTGCCAGCAGCAAGACAGGGAGTAATGAAAAACTGTTTTTT.

This clonotype was seen repeatedly, ten times or more. The chain employs TRBV2 and TRBJ2-3; TRBD2 might be the D (6 bases). The CDR3 runs to 15 residues. V was trimmed by 5 bases and J by 4 bases, leaving 16 bases between them. Per the germline V gene, CDR1 is SNHLY and CDR2 is FYNNEI. In nucleotides, the CDR3 is TGTGCCAGCAGTTATTTGCGGGATTTGGCAGATACGCAGTATTTT. Translation: CASSYLRDLADTQYF.